These T cell receptor beta chains were read from a single sample in a study of cytomegalovirus exposure and HLA in healthy donors. Libraries were prepared by immunoSEQ multiplex PCR; TCRdb keeps only in-frame clonotypes and omits some of them. The sample shows tens of thousands of clones, about two thirds of them seen only once. The sequencing sample was made of PBMCs. The receptors stem from a woman in her twenties or thirties in good health and CMV-seronegative. The conserved cysteine and the conserved F or W are not part of the CDR3 here.

J gene | V gene | CDR3 protein
TRBJ1-6 | TRBV6-5 | ASRLDGNNSPLH
TRBJ1-1 | TRBV5-8 | ASRGDREIRRSTEAF
TRBJ1-1 | TRBV18 | ASSTRQGAAEAF
TRBJ1-1 | TRBV25-1 | ASSGPWATEAF
TRBJ1-2 | TRBV29-1 | SAIDRVVNGYT
TRBJ1-2 | TRBV6-1 | ASRGFDGLSGYT
TRBJ1-5 | TRBV5-8 | ASRRAGQFNQPQH
TRBJ1-1 | TRBV6-6 | ASSWSGDTEAF
TRBJ1-1 | TRBV25-1 | ASSGRDRGENTEAF
TRBJ1-5 | TRBV30 | AWSGGQANQPQH
TRBJ2-6 | TRBV5-1 | ASSSGGGRAGANVLT
TRBJ1-5 | TRBV5-6 | ASSLGGGPQPQH
TRBJ2-1 | TRBV6-4 | ASSRLAGAGWQF
TRBJ2-3 | TRBV11-2 | ASSLEGQATDTQY